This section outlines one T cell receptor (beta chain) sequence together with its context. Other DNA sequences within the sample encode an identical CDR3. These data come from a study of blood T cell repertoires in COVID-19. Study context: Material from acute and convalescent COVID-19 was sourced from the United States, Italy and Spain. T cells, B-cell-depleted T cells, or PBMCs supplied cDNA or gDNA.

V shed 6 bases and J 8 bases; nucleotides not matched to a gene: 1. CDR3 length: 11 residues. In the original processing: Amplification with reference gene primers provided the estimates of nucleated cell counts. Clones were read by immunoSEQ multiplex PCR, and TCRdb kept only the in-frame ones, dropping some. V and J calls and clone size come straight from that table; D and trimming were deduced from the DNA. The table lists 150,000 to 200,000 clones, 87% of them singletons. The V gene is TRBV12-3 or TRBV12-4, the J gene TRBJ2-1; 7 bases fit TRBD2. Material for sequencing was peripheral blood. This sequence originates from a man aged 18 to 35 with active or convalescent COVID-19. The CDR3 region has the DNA TGTGCCAGCAGCCGGGGGGATGAGCAGTTCTTC. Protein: CASSRGDEQFF.